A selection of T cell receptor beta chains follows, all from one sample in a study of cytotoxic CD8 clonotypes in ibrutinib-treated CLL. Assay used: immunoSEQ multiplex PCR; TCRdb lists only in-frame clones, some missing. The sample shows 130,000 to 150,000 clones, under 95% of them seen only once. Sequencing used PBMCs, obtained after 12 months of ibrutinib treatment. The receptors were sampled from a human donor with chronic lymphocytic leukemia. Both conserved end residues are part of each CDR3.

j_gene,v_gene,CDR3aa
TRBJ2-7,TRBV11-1,CASSLWGLNEQYF
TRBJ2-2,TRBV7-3,CASSSSRASGQTGELFF
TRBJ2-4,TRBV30,CAWSTGQGKNIQYF
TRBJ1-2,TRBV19,CASKIGQNKIYGYTF
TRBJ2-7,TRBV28,CASSYPRDRRLIEQYF
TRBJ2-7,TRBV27,CATAPSGSWGNRYEQYF
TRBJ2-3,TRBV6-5,CASSYGGDTDTQYF
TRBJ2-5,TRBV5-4,CAIGLGRGTKQETQYF
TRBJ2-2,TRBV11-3,CASSSGFLTTGELFF
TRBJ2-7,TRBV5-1,CASSLPGQGAEQYF
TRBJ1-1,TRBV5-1,CASSPVVWQMNTEAFF
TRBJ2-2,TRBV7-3,CASSPGRAGELFF
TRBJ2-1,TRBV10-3,CAISEYVADSLYYNEQFF
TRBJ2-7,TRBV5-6,CASSWDVGEQYF
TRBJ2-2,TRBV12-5,CASGSGLGLNTGELFF
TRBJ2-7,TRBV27,CASSDLQGFHEQYF
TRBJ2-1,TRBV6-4,CASSWGTGNNEQFF
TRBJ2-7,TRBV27,CASSLRGGSYEQYF
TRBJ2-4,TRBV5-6,CASSLGENIQYF
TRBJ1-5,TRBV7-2,CASSSVGYSNQPQHF
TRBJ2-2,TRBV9,CASSPRLAGVGTGELFF
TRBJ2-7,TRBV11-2,CASSPRSSDSYEQYF
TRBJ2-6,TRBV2,CARRGRDGANVLTF
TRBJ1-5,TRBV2,CASNTGGLSNQPQHF
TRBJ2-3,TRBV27,CASLRLGEQSTDTQYF
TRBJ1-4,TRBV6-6,CASSWAGVREKLFF
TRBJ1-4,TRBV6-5,CASSLIRQGSEKLFF
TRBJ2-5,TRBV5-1,CASRSTSGRETQYF
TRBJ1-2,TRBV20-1,CSARGPYGYTF
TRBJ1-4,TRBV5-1,CASSWSGYSEKLFF
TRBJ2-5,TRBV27,CASSLGGGLETQYF
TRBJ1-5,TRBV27,CASSSNGPISNQPQHF
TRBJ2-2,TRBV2,CASSLGGAAGYTGELFF
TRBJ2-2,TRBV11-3,CASSPDPTSGRATGELFF
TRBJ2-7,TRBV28,CASSPLRKGQGSLGQYF
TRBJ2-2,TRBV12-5,CASGHRTGHTGELFF
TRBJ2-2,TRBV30,CAWSVSGTGELFF
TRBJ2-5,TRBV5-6,CASSIRAETQYF
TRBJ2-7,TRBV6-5,CASRRGLSHEQYF
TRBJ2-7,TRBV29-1,CSVVAGLAYEQYF
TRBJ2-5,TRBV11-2,CASSFSGRREETQYF
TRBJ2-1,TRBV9,CASSVDTRAPEQFF
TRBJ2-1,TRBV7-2,CASSLSGDNEQFF
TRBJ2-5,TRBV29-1,CSGKQGGRETQYF
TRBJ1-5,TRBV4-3,CASSQDQAPNQPQHF
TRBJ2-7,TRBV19,CASSDRGVGEQYF
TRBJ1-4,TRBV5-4,CASSSPLGGTNEKLFF
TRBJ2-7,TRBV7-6,CASSPLAGGGEQYF
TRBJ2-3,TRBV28,CASSLEPGRSTDTQYF
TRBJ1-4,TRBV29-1,CSGGEGVEKLFF
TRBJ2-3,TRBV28,CASSTPGRLALRQGEDTQYF
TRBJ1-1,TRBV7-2,CASSLDNRDAFF
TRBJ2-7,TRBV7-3,CASSLDGSRYEQYF